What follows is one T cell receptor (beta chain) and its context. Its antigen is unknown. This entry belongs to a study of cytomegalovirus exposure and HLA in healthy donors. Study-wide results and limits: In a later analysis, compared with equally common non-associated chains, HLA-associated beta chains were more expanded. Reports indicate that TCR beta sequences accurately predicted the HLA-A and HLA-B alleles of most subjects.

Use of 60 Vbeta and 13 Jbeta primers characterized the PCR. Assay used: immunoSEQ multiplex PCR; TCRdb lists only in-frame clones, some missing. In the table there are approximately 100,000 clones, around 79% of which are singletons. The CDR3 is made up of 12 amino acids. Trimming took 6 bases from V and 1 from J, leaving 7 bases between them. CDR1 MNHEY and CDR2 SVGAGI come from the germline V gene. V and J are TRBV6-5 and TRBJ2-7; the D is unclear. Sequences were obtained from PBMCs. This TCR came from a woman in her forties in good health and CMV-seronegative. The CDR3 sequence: CASRGSSYEQYF. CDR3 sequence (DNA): TGTGCCAGCAGGGGCAGTTCCTACGAGCAGTACTTC.